The 12 T cell receptor beta chains below were found in one sample sequenced in a study of blood T cell repertoires in COVID-19. The method was immunoSEQ multiplex PCR; TCRdb's version includes in-frame clones alone and lacks a portion of them. The sample includes 45,000 or so clones, about 90% seen only once; the top ten take more than 13%. The specimen sequenced was peripheral blood. Source of these receptors: a human donor in a cohort sampled during active COVID-19.

V is TRBV9 and J is TRBJ1-2; D might be TRBD1 (6 bases). CDR1 is SGDLS and CDR2 is YYNGEE in the germline V gene. The V end lost 6 bases, the J end lost 4 bases, and 13 bases lay between the germline ends. This CDR3 spans 13 amino acids. CDR3 nucleotides: TGTGCCAGCAACCTCGGGACATCCTATGGCTACACCTTC. The encoded protein is CASNLGTSYGYTF.

This clone was observed a few times. This chain connects TRBV3-1 (or the pseudogene TRBV3-2) to TRBJ2-6; 11 bases agree with TRBD1. The germline gives CDR1 LGHDT, CDR2 YNNKEL (reference sequence). V was pared by 1 base and J by 0 bases, with 2 bases of the junction left unmatched. This CDR3 contains 18 residues. The CDR3: CASSQGGTGGSGANVLTF. In nucleotides, the CDR3 is TGTGCCAGCAGCCAAGGCGGGACAGGGGGCTCTGGGGCCAACGTCCTGACTTTC.

The gene calls are TRBV9 and TRBJ2-2; 7 nucleotides agree with TRBD1. The CDR3 runs to 13 residues. CDR1 and CDR2 (germline): SGDLS, YYNGEE. Trimming cost V 6 bases and J 7 bases; bases outside gene matches: 6. The CDR3 region is CASTEQGFGELFF. As DNA, the CDR3 is TGTGCCAGCACCGAACAGGGGTTCGGGGAGCTGTTTTTT.

The chain has TRBV18 and TRBJ1-3; D gene ambiguous. This CDR3 has 16 amino acids. Germline CDR1 reads KGHSH; CDR2 reads LQKENI. V dropped 2 bases and J dropped 0 bases, with 11 bases sitting between them. This CDR3 is CASSPTVAPSGNTIYF. In DNA, the CDR3 is TGTGCCAGCTCACCAACGGTAGCACCCTCTGGAAACACCATATATTTT.

The rearrangement joins TRBV4-1 to TRBJ1-1; unclear D gene. This CDR3 spans 16 amino acids. The germline V and J ends were trimmed by 4 bases and 0 bases, with 15 bases remaining between them. From germline, CDR1 is MGHRA and CDR2 YSYEKL. The CDR3 sequence: CASSPGGRLMNTEAFF. The CDR3 DNA follows: TGCGCCAGCAGCCCCGGCGGGCGGCTGATGAACACTGAAGCTTTCTTT.

The genes are TRBV6-5 and TRBJ1-1, with TRBD1 identical over 11 bases. In germline, CDR1 is MNHEY, CDR2 SVGAGI. V dropped 6 bases and J dropped 7; count of bases not matched to a gene: 7. The CDR3 runs 14 residues. The CDR3 region has the DNA TGTGCCAGCAGCAGCCGGGACAGGGGGATTGAAGCTTTCTTT. Protein: CASSSRDRGIEAFF.

This sequence joins TRBV4-3 and TRBJ2-1; D is possibly TRBD1 (6 bases). Trimming cost V 0 bases and J 0 bases, with 9 bases left between them. This CDR3 is 16 amino acids long. Germline V CDR1 and CDR2: LGHNA, YSLEER. CDR3 sequence: CASSQDRGSSYNEQFF. The CDR3 DNA is TGCGCCAGCAGCCAAGACAGGGGTAGCTCCTACAATGAGCAGTTCTTC.

The chain has TRBV6-1 and TRBJ2-1, with a possible D match to TRBD2 (6 bases). This CDR3 contains 15 residues. V was cut by 2 bases and J by 4 bases, with 12 bases left in between. CDR1 is MNHNS and CDR2 is SASEGT in the germline V gene. CDR3 bases: TGTGCCAGCAGTGAAACGGGAGTCAAGTACAATGAGCAGTTCTTC. The encoded protein is CASSETGVKYNEQFF.

This chain joins TRBV9 and TRBJ2-1; 8 bases line up with TRBD2. The CDR3 sequence is 16 residues long. Germline CDR1 reads SGDLS; CDR2 reads YYNGEE. V lost 3 bases, J lost 0 bases, and 5 bases stayed unmatched. CDR3: CASSAIAGSSYNEQFF. As DNA, the CDR3 is TGTGCCAGCAGCGCAATAGCGGGGAGCTCCTACAATGAGCAGTTCTTC. Complete variable domain (other parts from reference TRBV9 and TRBJ2-1): DSGVTQTPKHLITATGQRVTLRCSPRSGDLSVYWYQQSLDQGLQFLIQYYNGEERAKGNILERFSAQQFPDLHSELNLSSLELGDSALYFCASSAIAGSSYNEQFFGPGTRLTVL.

CDR3 residues: CASSPGQGAHGELFF. The CDR3 DNA follows: TGTGCCAGCAGCCCGGGACAGGGCGCTCACGGGGAGCTGTTTTTT. The chain recombines TRBV7-6 with TRBJ2-2, with TRBD1 identical over 9 bases. V shed 5 bases and J 7 bases; nucleotides not matched to a gene: 8. Germline V lookup: CDR1 SGHVS, CDR2 FNYEAQ. This CDR3 has 15 amino acids. The variable domain in full, completed from reference TRBV7-6 and TRBJ2-2, reads GAGVSQSPRYKVTKRGQDVALRCDPISGHVSLYWYRQALGQGPEFLTYFNYEAQQDKSGLPNDRFSAERPEGSISTLTIQRTEQRDSAMYRCASSPGQGAHGELFFGEGSRLTVL.

CDR3: CASRQAANTGELFF. Written as DNA, the CDR3 is TGTGCCAGCAGACAGGCCGCGAACACCGGGGAGCTGTTTTTT. This chain links TRBV6-6 with TRBJ2-2; possible D gene TRBD1, 5 bases. The length of the CDR3 is 14 residues. The V gene's germline CDR1 is MNHNY and CDR2 SVGAGI (reference sequence). The V end was cut by 6 bases, the J end by 0 bases, with 8 bases between.

The rearrangement links TRBV10-3 to TRBJ2-1; 7 bases map to TRBD1. This CDR3 contains 14 residues. CDR1 ENHRY and CDR2 SYGVKD come from the germline V gene. V was pared by 4 bases and J by 7 bases, with 7 bases of the junction left unmatched. CDR3 protein: CAISGTGDRNEQFF. In DNA, the CDR3 is TGTGCCATCAGTGGCACAGGGGATAGGAATGAGCAGTTCTTC.